This T cell receptor (beta chain) is drawn from a study of shared clonotypes between healthy human individuals. Germline V gene lookup returns CDR1 SGHNT and CDR2 YYREEE (reference sequence). The CDR3 loop spans 15 amino acids. With V trimmed by 0 bases and J by 3 bases, 4 bases remained unmatched. Naive CD8 cells comprised CD45RO-negative, CCR7-positively selected cells, excluding terminally differentiated effector memory CD45RA+ cells. Remarks on this clone: Its cognate antigen is unknown.

The data were produced by immunoSEQ multiplex PCR, yet TCRdb's version contains in-frame clones alone and is incomplete. The top ten clones hold 0.9% to 1.3% of a sample with millions of clones, roughly 94% of them seen once. Findings and limits, study-wide: In the sorted subsets, rarefaction showed sequencing was incomplete despite large depth. Clonotype sharing levels among donors were expected to vary with sequencing depth. Among the subsets, naive ones generally showed larger estimated richness than memory ones.

The sample comprised naive CD8+ T cells sorted from blood. The TCR originated in a young man in good health. The rearrangement uses TRBV5-4 and TRBJ1-2; 8 nucleotides match TRBD1. The CDR3, as DNA: TGTGCCAGCAGCTTGGCTCCGGACAGGGACTATGGCTACACCTTC. Protein sequence: CASSLAPDRDYGYTF.